Below, one T cell receptor (beta chain) is given with its context. What it recognizes is unknown. Time point indicated: persistent/refractory GD, antithyroid drugs over 5 years with positive TRAb. PBMC RNA served as the TCR library source. EDTA tubes were used for drawing around 8.2 milliliters of peripheral blood. This record comes from a study of regulatory T cells in long-lasting Graves disease. General study results and limits: Accuracy was perhaps lowered by the small sample size. When disease was persistent, TRBV28, TRBJ1-2 and TRBJ2-5 were the favored segments.

Looked up from germline, CDR1 is DFQATT and CDR2 is SNEGSKA (reference sequence). Trimming removed 6 bases from V and 2 bases from J, with 17 bases in between. The CDR3 is 14 amino acids. The TCR beta library used iRepertoire HTBI primers with Arm-PCR amplification of CDR3. TCRdb re-called the multiplex PCR reads with MiXCR, one entry per CDR3 protein. Among roughly 700,000 distinct CDR3 sequences listed, 30% were seen once. The source is a female donor with Graves disease. The V gene is TRBV20-1, the J gene TRBJ2-7; D is possibly TRBD2 (6 bases). Sequenced material: peripheral blood mononuclear cells (PBMCs), taken when the disease was refractory, from a patient treated with antithyroid drugs. CDR3 nucleotides: TGCAGTGCCACCACCGGGACTTCCCCCTACGAGCAGTACTTC. Its protein is CSATTGTSPYEQYF.